The clone carrying this TCR beta chain has ten or more counts. Antigen: not known. The sample originates from a study of CD8 T cells in ankylosing spondylitis. General study findings and limits: Characteristic of ankylosing spondylitis blood, it appeared, was a TCR beta motif comprising several highly homologous variants. The disease-linked clones had a CD8+ phenotype and low blood frequencies.

V lost 7 bases and J lost 2, with 14 bases in between. CDR3 length: 13 residues. Germline V gene data show CDR1 as SQVTM and CDR2 as ANQGSEA. A quantitative 5'-RACE method, one with molecular barcodes, was used to make TCR beta libraries. MiXCR was run by TCRdb on the 5' RACE reads, yielding one entry per CDR3 protein. The repertoire consists of fewer than 500,000 distinct CDR3 sequences, with roughly 26% occurring once and the leading ten covering about 0.89%. The V gene is TRBV29-1, the J gene TRBJ2-5; D perhaps matches TRBD2 (5 bases). Sequenced input: blood, either unsorted or a sorted T cell fraction (not recorded which). This receptor was obtained from a male donor with ankylosing spondylitis. The CDR3 protein is CSGATNLQETQYF. The CDR3 coding sequence is TGCAGCGGGGCGACTAACCTACAAGAGACCCAGTACTTC.